The 14 T cell receptor beta chains presented below share a single source sample, sequenced in a study of blood T cell repertoires in COVID-19 (TCRdb year 2020). The library was obtained by the immunoSEQ multiplex PCR assay. What TCRdb holds here is the immuneACCESS table cut down to in-frame rearrangements. Part of the clones is not present; checked against another copy, under half of the missing clones reflect an unresolved V gene, and the others are unexplained. The sample table records under 200,000 clones; more than 70% of these occur just once. Around 5.8% of the sample rests with the top ten. Sequencing was carried out using peripheral blood. The source of these receptors is a middle-aged man with active or convalescent COVID-19.

V and J are TRBV19 and TRBJ1-2; perhaps TRBD1 as D (6 bases). V was clipped by 9 bases and J by 5 bases, with 19 bases between them. CDR3 size: 14 residues. The germline gives CDR1 LNHDA, CDR2 SQIVND (reference sequence). This chain's CDR3 is CASQGMGGRYGYTF. The CDR3 DNA reads TGTGCCAGCCAGGGGATGGGCGGCCGGTATGGCTACACCTTC. The full variable domain, its missing parts supplied by reference TRBV19 and TRBJ1-2, is DGGITQSPKYLFRKEGQNVTLSCEQNLNHDAMYWYRQDPGQGLRLIYYSQIVNDFQKGDIAEGYSVSREKKESFPLTVTSAQKNPTAFYLCASQGMGGRYGYTFGSGTRLTVV.

The genes are TRBV12-3 or TRBV12-4 and TRBJ1-2, with D maybe TRBD1 (6 bases). The ends were cut back, 6 bases at V and 8 bases at J, with 16 bases in the middle. There are 13 residues in the CDR3. In DNA form, the CDR3 reads TGTGCCAGCAGACCTACAGGGCCAGGAGGCTACACCTTC. Protein: CASRPTGPGGYTF.

This chain links TRBV15 with TRBJ1-5, with 8 bases fitting TRBD1. CDR1 LNHNV and CDR2 YYDKDF come from the germline V gene (reference sequence). This CDR3 is built from 15 residues. Trimming cost V 0 bases and J 6 bases; bases outside gene matches: 4. The DNA for the CDR3 is TGTGCCACCAGCAGAGACAGGGGGCTCGGTCAGCCCCAGCATTTT. Protein product: CATSRDRGLGQPQHF.

This clone was found a few times. The rearrangement uses TRBV19 and TRBJ1-6; unclear D gene. Per germline, CDR1 LNHDA and CDR2 SQIVND (reference sequence). Trimming took 1 base from V and 3 from J, leaving 16 bases between them. The CDR3 is 18 residues long. The CDR3 DNA reads as TGTGCCAGTAGTATAGTAGGTAGCACGAAACACTATAATTCACCCCTCCACTTT. It specifies CASSIVGSTKHYNSPLHF. Looking up the rest from reference TRBV19 and TRBJ1-6 gives the full variable domain: DGGITQSPKYLFRKEGQNVTLSCEQNLNHDAMYWYRQDPGQGLRLIYYSQIVNDFQKGDIAEGYSVSREKKESFPLTVTSAQKNPTAFYLCASSIVGSTKHYNSPLHFGNGTRLTVT.

The V call is TRBV29-1, the J call TRBJ2-4; a weak D match, TRBD1 (5 bases). Trimming removed 6 bases at V and 0 bases at J, with 18 bases between. Germline loops: CDR1 SQVTM, CDR2 ANQGSEA. The CDR3 loop spans 16 amino acids. The CDR3 DNA reads TGCAGCGTGGCCAACCAGACAGCCGTAGCCAAAAACATTCAGTACTTC. Protein product: CSVANQTAVAKNIQYF.

The V and J genes are TRBV21-1 and TRBJ2-7; the table's D gene call, TRBD1, was not cross checked with the DNA. TRBV21-1 constitutes a pseudogene. There are 14 residues in the CDR3. The CDR3 sequence is CASSMLQGTYEQYF. For the CDR3, the DNA is TGTGCCAGCAGCATGTTACAGGGTACCTACGAGCAGTACTTC.

The V gene is TRBV9, the J gene TRBJ1-2; D is unresolved. The germline V gene has CDR1 SGDLS and CDR2 YYNGEE. Trimming pared 5 bases from V and 4 bases from J, leaving 18 bases between. This CDR3 spans 15 amino acids. CDR3 in amino acids: CASSKGTGSFYGYTF. The CDR3 region has the DNA TGTGCCAGCAGTAAAGGAACCGGGAGCTTCTATGGCTACACCTTC.

The J gene is TRBJ1-5, the V gene TRBV19, with D perhaps TRBD1 (6 bases). There are 15 residues in the CDR3. Trimming took off 4 bases at V and 0 bases at J, with 10 bases between the two ends. CDR1 and CDR2 (germline): LNHDA, SQIVND (reference sequence). CDR3 loop: CASSKGGNSNQPQHF. As DNA, the CDR3 is TGTGCCAGTAGTAAAGGGGGTAATAGCAATCAGCCCCAGCATTTT.

This clone showed up just a few times. The chain joins TRBV5-4 to TRBJ2-2, with D possibly matching TRBD2 (6 bases). Per germline, CDR1 SGHNT and CDR2 YYREEE (reference sequence). This CDR3 has 15 residues. Trimming took off 0 bases at V and 6 bases at J, with 12 bases between the two ends. Here the CDR3 DNA reads TGTGCCAGCAGCTTGGCGGGAGCTACCCCCGGGGAGCTGTTTTTT. Translation gives CASSLAGATPGELFF.

The V call is TRBV3-1 (or the pseudogene TRBV3-2), the J call TRBJ2-3, with D perhaps matching TRBD2 (6 bases). Germline V gene lookup returns CDR1 LGHDT and CDR2 YNNKEL (reference sequence). The CDR3 has 16 residues. V dropped 0 bases and J dropped 3 bases, with 13 bases sitting between them. The CDR3 DNA reads as TGTGCCAGCAGCCAAGAATGGTTGGGGGGAACAGATACGCAGTATTTT. Its translation: CASSQEWLGGTDTQYF.

The chain carries TRBV6-5 and TRBJ1-2, with D possibly being TRBD1 (5 bases). From germline, CDR1 is MNHEY and CDR2 SVGAGI. There are 15 residues in the CDR3. V lost 8 bases, J lost 8 bases, and 24 bases lay in between. This chain's CDR3 is CASSPGQGGFSGYTF. CDR3 bases: TGTGCCAGCTCCCCTGGGCAGGGTGGCTTCTCGGGCTACACCTTC.

J is TRBJ2-7 and V is TRBV7-6, with 8 nucleotides matching TRBD2. Germline loops: CDR1 SGHVS, CDR2 FNYEAQ. Trimming cost V 2 bases and J 1 base; bases outside gene matches: 7. This CDR3 has 16 amino acids. The CDR3, as DNA: TGTGCCAGCAGCTTAACTCCTAGCGGGTCGTCCTACGAGCAGTACTTC. It translates to CASSLTPSGSSYEQYF. Drawing the rest from reference TRBV7-6 and TRBJ2-7, the complete variable domain is GAGVSQSPRYKVTKRGQDVALRCDPISGHVSLYWYRQALGQGPEFLTYFNYEAQQDKSGLPNDRFSAERPEGSISTLTIQRTEQRDSAMYRCASSLTPSGSSYEQYFGPGTRLTVT.

J is TRBJ1-3 and V is TRBV23-1; unclear D gene. TRBV23-1 is assigned to the ORF class and has an uncertain function. V was cut by 8 bases and J by 0 bases, with 5 bases left in between. The CDR3 has 12 amino acids. The CDR3 DNA reads TGCGCCAGCCGGTTCTCTGGAAACACCATATATTTT. Translation: CASRFSGNTIYF.

The chain combines TRBV6-1 with TRBJ1-2; 9 positions match TRBD1. Germline values: CDR1 MNHNS, CDR2 SASEGT. The CDR3 sequence is 16 residues long. V lost 6 bases, J lost 8 bases, and 16 bases stayed unmatched. The CDR3 region has the DNA TGTGCCAGCAGGGAATCCGGGACAGGGCGTCTGAGAGGCTACACCTTC. This encodes CASRESGTGRLRGYTF.